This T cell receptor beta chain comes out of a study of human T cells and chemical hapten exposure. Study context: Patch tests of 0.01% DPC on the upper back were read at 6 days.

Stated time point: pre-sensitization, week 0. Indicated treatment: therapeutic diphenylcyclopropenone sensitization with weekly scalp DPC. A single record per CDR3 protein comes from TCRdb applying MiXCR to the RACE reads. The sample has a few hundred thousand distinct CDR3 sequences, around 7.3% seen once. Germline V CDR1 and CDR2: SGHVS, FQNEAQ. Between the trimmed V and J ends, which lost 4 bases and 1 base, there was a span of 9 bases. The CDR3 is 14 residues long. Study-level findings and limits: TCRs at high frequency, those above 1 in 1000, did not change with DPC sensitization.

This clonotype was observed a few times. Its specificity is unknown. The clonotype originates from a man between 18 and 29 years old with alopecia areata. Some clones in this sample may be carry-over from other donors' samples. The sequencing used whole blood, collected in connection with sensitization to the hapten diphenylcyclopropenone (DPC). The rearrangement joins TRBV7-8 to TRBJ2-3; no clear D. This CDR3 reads CASSSASGTDTQYF. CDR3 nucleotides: TGTGCCAGCAGCTCCGCCAGTGGCACAGATACGCAGTATTTT.